This T cell receptor (beta chain) was recorded in a study of cytomegalovirus exposure and HLA in healthy donors. Germline trimming cut 4 bases from V and 5 bases from J; bases unmatched to any gene: 8. Germline values: CDR1 MNHEY, CDR2 SMNVEV (reference sequence). CDR3 length: 18 residues. A note on this clone: The antigen is not known.

The PCR used 60 Vbeta and 13 Jbeta primers. How the authors handled the data: It was a later analysis that counted tens of millions of unique TCR beta chains, of which roughly 11 million were shared. Libraries were prepared by immunoSEQ multiplex PCR; TCRdb keeps only in-frame clonotypes and omits some of them. V, J and clone size are those of that table, while D and trimming were read from the DNA. The table has fewer than 200,000 clones, roughly 84% seen once. Study results and limitations: Earlier analysis looked at TCR beta V segments, and most were productive about 90% or about 30% of the time. Most TCR sequences showed up rarely, but some public TCRs showed up in many donors.

The source of this sequence is a man aged 25 to 40 in good health and CMV-seropositive. Sequencing was performed on PBMCs. The chain uses TRBV27 and TRBJ2-2, with 15 bases aligning to TRBD2. The CDR3 sequence is CASSSGLAGGPGTGELFF. In DNA, the CDR3 is TGTGCCAGCAGTTCCGGACTAGCGGGAGGGCCGGGTACCGGGGAGCTGTTTTTT.